This TCR beta chain was captured in a study of blood T cell repertoires in COVID-19. This CDR3 has 18 residues. The germline V gene has CDR1 LGHNA and CDR2 YSLEER. V dropped 0 bases and J dropped 5; count of bases not matched to a gene: 11. Method: immunoSEQ multiplex PCR; TCRdb's copy keeps in-frame clones and lacks some. In the table there are about 80,000 clones, over 70% of which are singletons. V usage is TRBV4-3 and J usage is TRBJ2-2, with TRBD2 matching over 8 bases. Sequences were obtained from peripheral blood. This TCR came from an elderly man with active or convalescent COVID-19. The CDR3 DNA reads as TGCGCCAGCAGCCAAGATCCAGCGGGAGAGGATAATACCGGGGAGCTGTTTTTT. Protein product: CASSQDPAGEDNTGELFF.